This TCR beta chain appears in the sequencing data of a study of CD4+ T cells in melanoma (dated by TCRdb to between 2022 and 2023). Concerning the study at large: Neoantigen-specific CD4+ T cells in human melanoma were what the study investigated.

In regard to this clone: Its antigen specificity is not known. No base quality information exists; no much larger clone differs at one position.

Preparation of the library involved the immunoSEQ multiplex PCR assay. The immuneACCESS repertoire file appears here via TCRdb, limited to in-frame rearrangements. These files lack a portion of the clones; in checked studies, under half of the deficit traces to unresolved V genes, and the cause of the others is not known. The table for this sample lists some 4,000 clones; about three quarters of them were counted only once. Approximately 12% of the sample is in the top ten clones. The donors were people with melanoma. The CDR3, from cysteine to phenylalanine, totals 15 residues. The CDR3 DNA has 45 bases and is translated from base 1. From V the trimming removes 0 bases and from J it removes 2 bases, while the gene matches leave 3 bases of the junction unaccounted for. Based on the germline V gene, the CDR1 and CDR2 sequences are LGHNA and YSLEER. General findings and caveats noted by the study authors: Neoantigen-specific CD4+ T cells were reported to be correlated with the function of CD8+ T cells, macrophages and B cells. According to the report, neoantigen-specific CD4+ T cells in melanoma displayed diverse differentiation states.

This TCR was recovered from a human donor with melanoma. Here the chain combines TRBV4-3 and TRBJ2-7, and 8 junction bases match TRBD1. The sequencing input was tumor tissue. The CDR3 protein sequence reads: CASSQEGTGTYEQYF. The DNA reads as follows: TGCGCCAGCAGCCAAGAAGGGACAGGAACCTACGAGCAGTACTTC.